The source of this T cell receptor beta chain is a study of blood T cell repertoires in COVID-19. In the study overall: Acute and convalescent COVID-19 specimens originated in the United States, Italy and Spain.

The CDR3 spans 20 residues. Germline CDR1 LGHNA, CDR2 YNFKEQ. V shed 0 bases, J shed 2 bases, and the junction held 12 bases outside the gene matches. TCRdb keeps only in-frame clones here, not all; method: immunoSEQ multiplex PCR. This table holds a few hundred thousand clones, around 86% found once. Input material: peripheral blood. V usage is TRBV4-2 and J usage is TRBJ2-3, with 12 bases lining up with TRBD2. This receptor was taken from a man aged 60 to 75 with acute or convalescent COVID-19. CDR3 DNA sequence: TGTGCCAGCAGCCAAGACCGTCGGCGACTAGCGGGGGCCCACACAGATACGCAGTATTTT. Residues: CASSQDRRRLAGAHTDTQYF.